This TCR beta chain was captured by sequencing in a study of cytomegalovirus exposure and HLA in healthy donors. Background on the study: From HLA-typed donors, an early data release held approximately 85 million unique TCRs. General observations from the study: Rare TCR sequences predominated, though certain public TCRs were found in many donors. CMV serostatus was the sole immune exposure data available.

A single count supports this clone. Its antigen is undetermined. The PCR made use of 60 Vbeta and 13 Jbeta primers. Using immunoSEQ multiplex PCR, the repertoire was profiled, and TCRdb retains in-frame clones only, with some absent. The sample records 90,000 to 150,000 clones, 81% being singletons. The CDR3 is 15 amino acids. Germline CDR1 is SGHRS and CDR2 is YFSETQ. This TCR came from a woman aged 40-49 years in good health and CMV-seronegative. Material for sequencing was PBMCs. The chain employs TRBV5-1 and TRBJ2-5; the match to TRBD2 covers 12 bases. The DNA end is a closer match to TRBJ2-7, so the J assignment may be wrong. In DNA, the CDR3 is TGCGCCAGCAGCCCTAGCGGGGGGGCCCGCCTCGAGCAGTACTTC. It codes for CASSPSGGARLEQYF.